This T cell receptor beta chain was documented in a study of radiation and T cells in renal cell carcinoma. Whole-study context: Nephrectomy followed 15 Gy stereotactic body radiation by 4 weeks.

The method was immunoSEQ multiplex PCR; TCRdb's version includes in-frame clones alone and lacks a portion of them. The repertoire includes 87,000 or so clones, approximately 86% of them detected once, and about 7.9% sits in the top ten. The CDR3 is 15 residues long. The germline gives CDR1 KGHSH, CDR2 LQKENI. V lost 3 bases and J 5 bases, leaving 14 bases between the germline ends. Time point noted: baseline pretreatment blood. Noted treatment: 15 Gy SBRT to primary tumor, nephrectomy 4 weeks later. After SBRT, blood was collected at 2 and 4 weeks, plus baseline. Turning to this clone: Its antigen is not identified.

Study-level findings and limits: In blood, top tumor clones expanded by 2 weeks, shrinking by 4. Baseline intratumoral clonotype presence is unknown without pretreatment biopsies.

The chain recombines TRBV18 with TRBJ1-5; D is unresolved. The specimen comprised blood, sampled from a patient whose treatment included radiotherapy and nephrectomy. This clonotype was sampled from a man between 45 and 60 years old with renal cell carcinoma. CDR3 protein: CASSPAGSGDQPQHF. CDR3 nucleotide sequence: TGTGCCAGCTCACCGGCTGGGAGTGGGGATCAGCCCCAGCATTTT.